This T cell receptor beta chain was sequenced in a study of blood T cell repertoires in COVID-19. Across the study: Material from acute and convalescent COVID-19 was sourced from the United States, Italy and Spain. In each case, the material was cDNA or gDNA derived from T cells, B-cell-depleted T cells, or PBMCs.

Authors' methods: Estimation of nucleated cell counts was performed using reference gene primer amplification. Produced via immunoSEQ multiplex PCR; TCRdb's table is partial and in-frame only. Clone size and the V and J calls come from that table; the DNA yielded D and trimming. The table lists fewer than 95,000 clones, around 72% of them singletons. Trimming at V came to 1 base and at J to 6 bases, leaving 1 base not matched to a gene. This CDR3 contains 13 residues. Germline CDR1 and CDR2: MNHEY and SVGAGI. The TCR sequence derives from a woman aged 80 or older with acute or convalescent COVID-19. Sequencing was carried out using peripheral blood. The chain employs TRBV6-5 and TRBJ2-7; 9 bases match TRBD2. CDR3 region: CASSYLGLAEQYF. The CDR3 DNA reads as TGTGCCAGCAGTTACTTGGGACTAGCCGAGCAGTACTTC.